The 19 T cell receptor beta chains in this list originate from one sample, sequenced in a study of cytomegalovirus exposure and HLA in healthy donors. Use of 60 Vbeta and 13 Jbeta primers characterized the PCR. Clones were sequenced by immunoSEQ multiplex PCR, and TCRdb holds only the in-frame ones, with some missing. The sample lists approximately 110,000 clones, roughly 85% occurring once. Specimen: PBMCs. These TCRs come from a young man in good health and CMV-seropositive.

The V call is TRBV2, the J call TRBJ1-4, with TRBD1 matching over 7 bases. Per the germline V gene, CDR1 is SNHLY and CDR2 is FYNNEI. The V and J ends lost 6 bases and 15 bases, in that order; junction bases with no gene match: 16. The CDR3 covers 14 residues. The CDR3 protein is CASSPDRETGRVFF. For the CDR3, the DNA is TGTGCCAGCAGCCCCGACAGGGAAACTGGTAGGGTGTTTTTT.

The table lists this clone with a few counts. This chain uses TRBV7-7 with TRBJ2-1; 13 bases are shared with TRBD2. This CDR3 has 13 residues. Trimming at V came to 3 bases and at J to 10 bases, leaving 0 bases not matched to a gene. CDR1 is SSHAT, CDR2 FNYEAQ, per germline (reference sequence). DNA for the CDR3: TGTGCCAGCAGCTTGACTAGCGGGAGGGAGCAGTTCTTC. Amino acids: CASSLTSGREQFF.

The V gene is TRBV6-1, the J gene TRBJ1-5; D unresolved. V lost 1 base and J 3 bases, leaving 7 bases between the germline ends. The CDR3 runs 14 residues. CDR1 and CDR2 from the germline V gene are MNHNS and SASEGT. CDR3 sequence (DNA): TGTGCCAGCAGTGAAGGACTCTACAATCAGCCCCAGCATTTT. This codes for CASSEGLYNQPQHF.

This chain uses TRBV2 with TRBJ2-1; the match to TRBD2 covers 10 bases. Per the germline V gene, CDR1 is SNHLY and CDR2 is FYNNEI. Trimming took 7 bases from V and 8 from J; bases not matched to a gene: 2. The CDR3 sequence is 12 residues long. The CDR3, as DNA: TGTGCCAGCAAGCGGGAGGGCGATGAGCAGTTCTTC. Translated: CASKREGDEQFF.

J is TRBJ1-1 and V is TRBV11-3; D uncertain. The CDR3 extends over 15 amino acids. V lost 4 bases and J 0 bases, leaving 12 bases between the germline ends. Germline V gene data show CDR1 as SGHNT and CDR2 as YENEEA. The CDR3 DNA reads TGTGCCAGCAGCTCATACAGTACCTTGAACACTGAAGCTTTCTTT. Protein product: CASSSYSTLNTEAFF.

This chain links TRBV9 with TRBJ1-6; 7 bases are a match to TRBD1. CDR3 size: 15 residues. V was pared by 5 bases and J by 7 bases, with 9 bases of the junction left unmatched. Germline assignment: CDR1 SGDLS and CDR2 YYNGEE. The CDR3 here is CASSETPGQNSPLHF. The CDR3 DNA reads TGTGCCAGCAGTGAAACGCCGGGACAGAATTCACCCCTCCACTTT. Full variable domain (outside the CDR3, taken from reference TRBV9 and TRBJ1-6): DSGVTQTPKHLITATGQRVTLRCSPRSGDLSVYWYQQSLDQGLQFLIQYYNGEERAKGNILERFSAQQFPDLHSELNLSSLELGDSALYFCASSETPGQNSPLHFGNGTRLTVT.

The chain is built from TRBV5-4 and TRBJ1-1; D unresolved. Germline lookup yields CDR1 SGHNT and CDR2 YYREEE (reference sequence). V was pared by 0 bases and J by 7 bases, with 10 bases between. This CDR3 comprises 13 residues. As DNA, the CDR3 is TGTGCCAGCAGCTTGGAGCCTGGGAGTGAAGCTTTCTTT. Translated, it gives CASSLEPGSEAFF.

This clone was detected a few times. The rearrangement links TRBV7-2 to TRBJ2-3, with a possible D match to TRBD2 (6 bases). The CDR3 length is 16 residues. Germline V gives CDR1 SGHTA, CDR2 FQGNSA. V gave up 5 bases and J gave up 1 base, with 16 bases separating them. DNA of the CDR3: TGTGCCAGCAGCCACCCCCGGGTAGCGGGCACAGATACGCAGTATTTT. Amino acids: CASSHPRVAGTDTQYF.

This sequence joins TRBV21-1 and TRBJ1-1. TRBV21-1 is a known pseudogene. The CDR3 consists of 14 residues. CDR3 DNA: TGTGCCAGCAGCAAAGAAGGTACGGGTCTTGAAGCTTTCTTT. It yields the protein CASSKEGTGLEAFF.

In this sample, this clone turned up once. The J gene is TRBJ2-1, the V gene TRBV7-9, with D hard to call. Germline-derived CDR1 and CDR2 are SEHNR and FQNEAQ (reference sequence). The germline V and J ends were trimmed by 1 base and 0 bases, with 7 bases remaining between them. This CDR3 region has 15 residues. The CDR3 DNA follows: TGTGCCAGCAGCTTAGTCGCGAACTCCTACAATGAGCAGTTCTTC. This gives the protein CASSLVANSYNEQFF.

J is TRBJ2-5 and V is TRBV5-1, with TRBD1 matching 10 bases. The closer fit of TRBJ2-7 to the DNA end suggests the J call may be wrong. The CDR3 length is 14 residues. Germline assignment: CDR1 SGHRS and CDR2 YFSETQ. The CDR3 DNA reads as TGCGCCAGCCAGCAGGGACAGGGGCCCTACGAGCAGTACTTC. It encodes CASQQGQGPYEQYF.

This clone was seen only a few times. This chain joins TRBV5-1 and TRBJ2-3; D is uncertain. Germline CDR1 SGHRS, CDR2 YFSETQ. The V and J ends lost 2 bases and 6 bases respectively, with 4 bases between them. This CDR3 has 11 amino acids. The CDR3 sequence: CASSFMDTQYF. The CDR3 nucleotides read TGCGCCAGCAGCTTCATGGATACGCAGTATTTT.

The chain is built from TRBV7-8 and TRBJ2-1; 7 bases align to TRBD2. J lost 2 bases, V lost 6 bases, and 10 bases had no gene match. The CDR3 is 16 amino acids. The germline gives CDR1 SGHVS, CDR2 FQNEAQ. The chain's CDR3 is CASRAGVAGTYNEQFF. DNA of the CDR3: TGTGCCAGCAGGGCGGGGGTGGCAGGAACCTACAATGAGCAGTTCTTC.

The V gene is TRBV5-6, the J gene TRBJ2-7; weak D call: TRBD1 (6 bases). Trimming cost V 4 bases and J 0 bases, with 17 bases left between them. The CDR3 totals 16 residues. The germline CDR1 and CDR2 sequences are SGHDT and YYEEEE. The CDR3 loop is CASSKGQGSLSYEQYF. The CDR3 nucleotides read TGTGCCAGCAGCAAAGGCCAGGGGTCCCTCTCCTACGAGCAGTACTTC.

J is TRBJ2-5 and V is TRBV5-4; TRBD2 agrees at 10 bases. Germline loops: CDR1 SGHNT, CDR2 YYREEE (reference sequence). The CDR3 consists of 14 residues. V was clipped by 6 bases and J by 5 bases; unmatched bases: 7. In nucleotides, the CDR3 is TGTGCCAGCAAACGAGCGGGAGGGACGGAGACCCAGTACTTC. This gives the protein CASKRAGGTETQYF.

The chain employs TRBV11-2 and TRBJ2-7; 8 bases line up with TRBD2. Per the germline V gene, CDR1 is SGHAT and CDR2 is FQNNGV. This CDR3 region has 16 residues. J was trimmed by 0 bases and V by 2 bases; bases with no gene match: 6. The CDR3, as DNA: TGTGCCAGCAGCTTATCGGGGCGGGGGGCCTCCTACGAGCAGTACTTC. Its translation is CASSLSGRGASYEQYF.

V is TRBV25-1 and J is TRBJ2-7; the match to TRBD2 covers 8 bases. Germline V gene sequence: CDR1 MGHDK, CDR2 SYGVNS. CDR3 length: 14 residues. The junction had 15 bases not matched to a gene; V was cut back by 6 bases and J by 11 bases. The CDR3 region has the DNA TGTGCCAGCAGGAAGCGGGAGAGGATCCACGCCGAGTACGTC. Translated, it gives CASRKRERIHAEYV.

The chain recombines TRBV5-1 with TRBJ1-1; 10 bases match TRBD1. J was trimmed by 8 bases and V by 0 bases; bases with no gene match: 4. The V gene's germline CDR1 is SGHRS and CDR2 YFSETQ. The CDR3 contains 14 residues. CDR3 region: CASSLGGQGIEAFF. The CDR3, as DNA: TGCGCCAGCAGCTTGGGGGGACAGGGGATCGAAGCTTTCTTT. The full variable domain, its missing parts supplied by reference TRBV5-1 and TRBJ1-1, is KAGVTQTPRYLIKTRGQQVTLSCSPISGHRSVSWYQQTPGQGLQFLFEYFSETQRNKGNFPGRFSGRQFSNSRSEMNVSTLELGDSALYLCASSLGGQGIEAFFGQGTRLTVV.

In nucleotides, the CDR3 is TGTGCCAGCAGCTTAGACTACAGGGTCGACTATGGCTACACCTTC. It specifies CASSLDYRVDYGYTF. The chain employs TRBV7-2 and TRBJ1-2; perhaps TRBD1 as D (6 bases). This CDR3 contains 15 residues. Germline loops: CDR1 SGHTA, CDR2 FQGNSA. Trimming shortened V by 1 base and J by 3 bases, and 12 bases separated the two germline ends.